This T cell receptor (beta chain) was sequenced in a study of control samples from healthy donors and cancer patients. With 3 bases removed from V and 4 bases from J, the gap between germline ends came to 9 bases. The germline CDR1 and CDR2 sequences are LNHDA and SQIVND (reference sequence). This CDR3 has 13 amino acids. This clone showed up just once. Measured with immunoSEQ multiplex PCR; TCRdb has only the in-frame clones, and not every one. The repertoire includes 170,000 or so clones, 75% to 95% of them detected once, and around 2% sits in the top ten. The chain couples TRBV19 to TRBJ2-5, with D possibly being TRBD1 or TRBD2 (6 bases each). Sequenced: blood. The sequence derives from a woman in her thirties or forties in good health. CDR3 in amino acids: CASSISGAETQYF. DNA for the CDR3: TGTGCCAGTAGTATCTCGGGGGCAGAGACCCAGTACTTC. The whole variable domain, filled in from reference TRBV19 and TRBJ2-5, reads DGGITQSPKYLFRKEGQNVTLSCEQNLNHDAMYWYRQDPGQGLRLIYYSQIVNDFQKGDIAEGYSVSREKKESFPLTVTSAQKNPTAFYLCASSISGAETQYFGPGTRLLVL.